This TCR beta chain is from a study of technical replicates of blood from several donors. From germline, CDR1 is SEHNR and CDR2 FQNEAQ (reference sequence). Unmatched junction bases numbered 0, after V lost 0 bases and J lost 8 bases. This CDR3 is built from 12 residues. TCRdb's table, derived via immunoSEQ multiplex PCR, lists solely in-frame clones and lacks some. The sample gives 65,000 to 85,000 clones, roughly 98% of which show up once; more than 0.12% is in the top ten. The chain uses TRBV7-9 and TRBJ1-1, with 7 nucleotides matching TRBD1. The sequenced sample was T cells isolated from PBMCs. This sequence originates from a human donor in good health. CDR3 sequence reads: CASSLADREAFF. The CDR3 DNA reads TGTGCCAGCAGCTTAGCGGACAGGGAAGCTTTCTTT.